Listed below are T cell receptor beta chains from one sample, sequenced in a study of identical twins. TCRdb passed the 5' RACE reads through MiXCR, listing each CDR3 protein once. Altogether about 890,000 distinct CDR3 sequences are present, around an eighth being singletons, with the ten largest covering around 1.5%. A further study also used this sample, focusing on yellow fever vaccine responses in identical twins.

The sequenced sample was PBMCs. The receptors stem from a young woman in good health. Both conserved end residues are part of each CDR3. D genes are given only for firm matches. Expanded clones are given a class, and other clones once, few, many or no size at all.

size | D | J | V | CDR3 | DNA
. | . | TRBJ2-5 | TRBV7-9 | CASSLALERNQETQYF | TGTGCCAGCAGCTTAGCGCTCGAGAGGAACCAAGAGACCCAGTACTTC
many | . | TRBJ2-1 | TRBV12-3/TRBV12-4 | CASSFQGQISYNEQFF | TGTGCCAGCAGTTTCCAGGGACAAATCTCCTACAATGAGCAGTTCTTC
many | . | TRBJ2-2 | TRBV10-3 | CAISDTGELFF | TGTGCCATCAGTGACACCGGGGAGCTGTTTTTT
. | . | TRBJ2-3 | TRBV6-5 | CASSYVGGTDTQYF | TGTGCCAGCAGTTACGTGGGGGGCACAGATACGCAGTATTTT
few | . | TRBJ1-6 | TRBV5-1 | CASSLAVTGTYNSPLHF | TGCGCCAGCAGCTTGGCCGTAACAGGGACCTATAATTCACCCCTCCACTTT
. | . | TRBJ1-1 | TRBV28 | CASSFFGRHNAEAFF | TGTGCCAGCAGTTTTTTTGGCAGGCATAACGCTGAAGCTTTCTTT
. | . | TRBJ1-2 | TRBV7-2 | CASRHAGTAGLYGYTF | TGTGCCAGCAGACATGCCGGGACCGCAGGCCTCTATGGCTACACCTTC
few | . | TRBJ1-2 | TRBV20-1 | CSASKVGEEANYGYTF | TGCAGTGCTAGCAAGGTTGGGGAAGAAGCTAACTATGGCTACACCTTC
many | . | TRBJ2-1 | TRBV12-3/TRBV12-4 | CASSLAVNEQFF | TGCGCCAGCAGCTTGGCCGTCAATGAGCAGTTCTTC
few | TRBD1 | TRBJ1-2 | TRBV6-1 | CASSDRGKPNPYGYTF | TGTGCCAGCAGCGACAGGGGCAAACCTAATCCCTATGGCTACACCTTC
. | . | TRBJ2-6 | TRBV5-5 | CASSLGPSSGANVLTF | TGTGCCAGCAGCTTGGGCCCTAGCTCTGGGGCCAACGTCCTGACTTTC
many | TRBD2 | TRBJ2-5 | TRBV20-1 | CSASPGLAETQYF | TGCAGTGCATCCCCGGGACTAGCGGAGACCCAGTACTTC
few | . | TRBJ2-3 | TRBV4-1 | CASSQRSTSQRPDTQYF | TGCGCCAGCAGCCAGCGCTCGACTAGTCAAAGGCCAGATACGCAGTATTTT
few | TRBD2 | TRBJ2-1 | TRBV29-1 | CSASTSAKGGEQFF | TGCAGCGCATCGACTAGCGCCAAAGGGGGTGAGCAGTTCTTC
. | TRBD1 | TRBJ2-3 | TRBV5-1 | CATSPGQEGTDTQYF | TGCGCCACCTCACCGGGACAGGAGGGAACAGATACGCAGTATTTT
. | . | TRBJ2-7 | TRBV20-1 | CSAQRFNSYEQYF | TGCAGTGCGCAGCGGTTTAACTCCTACGAGCAGTACTTC
many | TRBD1 | TRBJ1-5 | TRBV12-3/TRBV12-4 | CASKRDRGLSVQHF | TGTGCCAGCAAAAGGGACAGGGGGTTAAGTGTCCAGCATTTT
. | . | TRBJ1-1 | TRBV6-1 | CASSRQLVNTEAFF | TGTGCCAGCAGTAGACAGTTAGTGAACACTGAAGCTTTCTTT
. | TRBD2 | TRBJ2-7 | TRBV7-8 | CASSLTSGPFSYEQYF | TGTGCCAGCAGCTTAACTAGCGGTCCTTTCTCCTACGAGCAGTACTTC
few | . | TRBJ1-1 | TRBV27 | CASSFLLGVGASEAFF | TGTGCCAGCAGTTTCTTATTGGGGGTAGGTGCGTCGGAAGCTTTCTTT
few | TRBD2 | TRBJ2-7 | TRBV28 | CASSWTSGREQYF | TGTGCCAGCAGTTGGACTAGCGGGAGAGAGCAGTACTTC
. | TRBD2 | TRBJ2-1 | TRBV5-6 | CASSFGTSGGREQFF | TGTGCCAGCAGCTTCGGGACTAGCGGGGGGCGTGAGCAGTTCTTC
. | TRBD2 | TRBJ2-3 | TRBV7-8 | CASSLALVRGGSTDTQYF | TGTGCCAGCAGCTTAGCCCTTGTGCGGGGGGGAAGCACAGATACGCAGTATTTT
few | . | TRBJ1-6 | TRBV5-1 | CASSGGDIQSNSPLHF | TGCGCCAGCTCCGGTGGCGACATTCAGTCTAATTCACCCCTCCACTTT
. | . | TRBJ2-1 | TRBV28 | CAAGPPGTSYNEQFF | TGTGCCGCGGGCCCACCCGGGACGTCGTACAATGAGCAGTTCTTC
many | . | TRBJ1-1 | TRBV4-1 | CASSQDPWNTEAFF | TGCGCCAGCAGCCAAGACCCGTGGAACACTGAAGCTTTCTTT
. | TRBD2 | TRBJ2-1 | TRBV5-1 | CASSFRTTSGSNNEQFF | TGCGCCAGCAGCTTCCGTACCACTAGCGGGAGTAACAATGAGCAGTTCTTC
. | TRBD1 | TRBJ1-5 | TRBV12-5 | CASGNPQGAQHF | TGTGCTAGTGGTAACCCCCAGGGGGCCCAGCATTTT
few | TRBD2 | TRBJ2-1 | TRBV19 | CASRNPGLAGNILAPGEQFF | TGTGCCAGTAGGAATCCTGGACTAGCGGGAAATATTTTGGCCCCGGGTGAGCAGTTCTTC
many | . | TRBJ2-1 | TRBV2 | CASIANEQFF | TGTGCCAGCATAGCGAATGAGCAGTTCTTC
. | . | TRBJ2-1 | TRBV24-1 | CATSDSRGYSYNEQFF | TGTGCCACCAGTGACTCCCGGGGCTACTCCTACAATGAGCAGTTCTTC
. | . | TRBJ2-1 | TRBV14 | CASSQDDGDYNEQFF | TGTGCCAGCAGCCAAGATGATGGAGACTACAATGAGCAGTTCTTC
. | TRBD1 | TRBJ1-5 | TRBV3-1 | CASSQTRTGQTAF | TGTGCCAGCAGCCAGACAAGGACAGGACAAACCGCCTTT
few | . | TRBJ2-1 | TRBV24-1 | CATSEAAISYNEQFF | TGTGCCACCAGTGAGGCCGCAATCTCCTACAATGAGCAGTTCTTC
. | TRBD2 | TRBJ2-1 | TRBV20-1 | CSARDPGTSGRARNEQFF | TGCAGTGCTAGAGATCCGGGAACTAGCGGGAGGGCCCGCAATGAGCAGTTCTTC
. | . | TRBJ2-1 | TRBV12-3/TRBV12-4 | CASSFAPSEQFF | TGTGCCAGCAGTTTTGCGCCGTCTGAGCAGTTCTTC
. | . | TRBJ2-1 | TRBV11-2 | CASSLGGKVREQFF | TGTGCCAGCAGTCTAGGAGGGAAGGTTAGGGAGCAGTTCTTC
many | TRBD2 | TRBJ2-1 | TRBV12-3/TRBV12-4 | CASRATGTSGYNEQFF | TGTGCCAGCAGAGCCACCGGGACTAGCGGCTACAATGAGCAGTTCTTC
. | . | TRBJ2-2 | TRBV6-5 | CASSYVQWTGELFF | TGTGCCAGCAGTTACGTGCAGTGGACCGGGGAGCTGTTTTTT
once | . | TRBJ2-7 | TRBV10-3 | CAISGQSSYEQYF | TGTGCCATCAGTGGGCAAAGCTCCTACGAGCAGTACTTC
few | . | TRBJ2-7 | TRBV11-2 | CASSLKVVEGYEQYF | TGTGCCAGCAGCTTAAAGGTGGTGGAGGGCTACGAGCAGTACTTC
. | . | TRBJ1-5 | TRBV15 | CATSPEQGNQPQHF | TGTGCCACCAGCCCGGAACAGGGAAATCAGCCCCAGCATTTT
many | TRBD1 | TRBJ2-7 | TRBV12-3/TRBV12-4 | CASVQGHEQYF | TGTGCCAGCGTACAGGGGCACGAGCAGTACTTC